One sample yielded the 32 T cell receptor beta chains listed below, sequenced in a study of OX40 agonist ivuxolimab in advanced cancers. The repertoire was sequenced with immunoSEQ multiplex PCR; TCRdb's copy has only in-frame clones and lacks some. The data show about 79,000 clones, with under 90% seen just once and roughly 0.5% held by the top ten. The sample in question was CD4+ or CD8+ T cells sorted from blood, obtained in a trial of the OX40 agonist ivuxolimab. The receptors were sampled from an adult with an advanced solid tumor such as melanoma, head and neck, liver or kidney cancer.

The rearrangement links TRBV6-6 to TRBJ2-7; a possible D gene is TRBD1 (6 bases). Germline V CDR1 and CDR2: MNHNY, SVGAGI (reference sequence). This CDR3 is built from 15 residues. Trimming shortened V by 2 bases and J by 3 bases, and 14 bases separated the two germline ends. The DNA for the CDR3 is TGTGCCAGCAGTTACCTACCGGACAGAATCTACGAGCAGTACTTC. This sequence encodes CASSYLPDRIYEQYF.

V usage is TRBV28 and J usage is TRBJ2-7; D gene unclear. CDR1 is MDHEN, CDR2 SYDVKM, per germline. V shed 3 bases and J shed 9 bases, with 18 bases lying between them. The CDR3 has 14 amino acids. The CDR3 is CASSFEYNTLGQYF. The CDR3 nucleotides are TGTGCCAGCAGTTTTGAATACAACACCCTCGGGCAGTACTTC. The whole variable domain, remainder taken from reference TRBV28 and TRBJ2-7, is DVKVTQSSRYLVKRTGEKVFLECVQDMDHENMFWYRQDPGLGLRLIYFSYDVKMKEKGDIPEGYSVSREKKERFSLILESASTNQTSMYLCASSFEYNTLGQYFGPGTRLTVT.

The CDR3 DNA sequence: TGTGCCAGCAGACCTAGCGGGAGTGAAGATACGCAGTATTTT. It encodes CASRPSGSEDTQYF. J is TRBJ2-3 and V is TRBV2; 10 nucleotides line up with TRBD2. The junction had 5 bases not matched to a gene; V was cut back by 6 bases and J by 5 bases. This CDR3 contains 14 residues. Germline V gene lookup returns CDR1 SNHLY and CDR2 FYNNEI.

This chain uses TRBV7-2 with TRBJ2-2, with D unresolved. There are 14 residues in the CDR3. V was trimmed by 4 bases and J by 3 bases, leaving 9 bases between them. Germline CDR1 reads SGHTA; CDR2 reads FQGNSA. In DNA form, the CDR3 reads TGTGCCAGCAGCTACCGCGTGGACACCGGGGAGCTGTTTTTT. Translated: CASSYRVDTGELFF.

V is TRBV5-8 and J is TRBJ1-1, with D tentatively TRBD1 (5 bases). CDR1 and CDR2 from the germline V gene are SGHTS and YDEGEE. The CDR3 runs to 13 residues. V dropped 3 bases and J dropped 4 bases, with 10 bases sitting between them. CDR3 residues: CASSWIGGTEAFF. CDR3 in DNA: TGTGCCAGCAGCTGGATTGGGGGCACTGAAGCTTTCTTT.

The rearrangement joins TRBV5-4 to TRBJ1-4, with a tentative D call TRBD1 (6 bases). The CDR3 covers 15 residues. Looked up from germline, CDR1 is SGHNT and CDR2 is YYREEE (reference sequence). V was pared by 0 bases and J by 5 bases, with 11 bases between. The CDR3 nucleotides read TGTGCCAGCAGCTTGGGTGGTCAGGGGAATGAAAAACTGTTTTTT. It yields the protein CASSLGGQGNEKLFF.

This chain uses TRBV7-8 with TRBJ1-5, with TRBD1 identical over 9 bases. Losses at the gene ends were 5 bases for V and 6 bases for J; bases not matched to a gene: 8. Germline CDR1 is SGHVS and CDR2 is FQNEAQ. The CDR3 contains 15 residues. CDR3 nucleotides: TGTGCCAGCAGCGTGGGACAGGGAGATGGTCAGCCCCAGCATTTT. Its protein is CASSVGQGDGQPQHF.

The CDR3 DNA follows: TGTGCCAGTAGTATCGCCACCGGGACAGGGCGCCTTCCTTACTATGGCTACACCTTC. This codes for CASSIATGTGRLPYYGYTF. The chain uses TRBV19 and TRBJ1-2, with TRBD1 identical over 9 bases. The CDR3 is made up of 19 amino acids. Germline V gene sequence: CDR1 LNHDA, CDR2 SQIVND (reference sequence). Germline trimming cut 3 bases from V and 3 bases from J; bases unmatched to any gene: 17.

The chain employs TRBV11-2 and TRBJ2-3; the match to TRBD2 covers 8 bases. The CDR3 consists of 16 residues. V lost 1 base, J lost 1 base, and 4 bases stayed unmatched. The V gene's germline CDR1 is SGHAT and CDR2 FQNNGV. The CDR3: CASSLGGAGGTDTQYF. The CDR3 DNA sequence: TGTGCCAGCAGCTTAGGGGGAGCGGGAGGCACAGATACGCAGTATTTT.

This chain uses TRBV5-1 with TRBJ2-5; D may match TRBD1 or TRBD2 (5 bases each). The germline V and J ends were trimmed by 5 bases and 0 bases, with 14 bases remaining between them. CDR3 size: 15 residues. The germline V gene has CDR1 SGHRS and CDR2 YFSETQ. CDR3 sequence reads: CASSPGAAHQETQYF. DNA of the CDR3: TGCGCCAGCAGTCCCGGGGCCGCGCACCAAGAGACCCAGTACTTC. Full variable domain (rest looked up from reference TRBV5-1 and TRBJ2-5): KAGVTQTPRYLIKTRGQQVTLSCSPISGHRSVSWYQQTPGQGLQFLFEYFSETQRNKGNFPGRFSGRQFSNSRSEMNVSTLELGDSALYLCASSPGAAHQETQYFGPGTRLLVL.

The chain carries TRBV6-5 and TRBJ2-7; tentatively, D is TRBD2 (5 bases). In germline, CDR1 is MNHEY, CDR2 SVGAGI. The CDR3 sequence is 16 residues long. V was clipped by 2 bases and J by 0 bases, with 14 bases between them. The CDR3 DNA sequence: TGTGCCAGCAGTTACGAAGGAGGCCCAAGCTCCTACGAGCAGTACTTC. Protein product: CASSYEGGPSSYEQYF.

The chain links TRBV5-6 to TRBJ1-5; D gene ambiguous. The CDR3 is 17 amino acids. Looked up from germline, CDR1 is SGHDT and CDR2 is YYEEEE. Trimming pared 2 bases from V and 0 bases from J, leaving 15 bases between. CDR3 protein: CASSFSPHSDSNQPQHF. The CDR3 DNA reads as TGTGCCAGCAGCTTCAGCCCTCACTCCGATAGCAATCAGCCCCAGCATTTT.

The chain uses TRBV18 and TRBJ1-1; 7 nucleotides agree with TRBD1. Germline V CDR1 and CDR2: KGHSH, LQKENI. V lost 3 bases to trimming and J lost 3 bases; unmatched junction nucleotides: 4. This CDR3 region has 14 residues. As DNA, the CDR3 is TGTGCCAGCTCACCGACAGGGCTAGACACTGAAGCTTTCTTT. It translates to CASSPTGLDTEAFF.

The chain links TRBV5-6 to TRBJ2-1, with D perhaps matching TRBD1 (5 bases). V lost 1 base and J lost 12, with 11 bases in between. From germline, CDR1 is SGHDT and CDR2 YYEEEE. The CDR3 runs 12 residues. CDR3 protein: CASSLRSQGQFF. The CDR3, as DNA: TGTGCCAGCAGCTTGAGGTCTCAGGGGCAGTTCTTC. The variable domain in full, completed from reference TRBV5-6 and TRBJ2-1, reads DAGVTQSPTHLIKTRGQQVTLRCSPKSGHDTVSWYQQALGQGPQFIFQYYEEEERQRGNFPDRFSGHQFPNYSSELNVNALLLGDSALYLCASSLRSQGQFFGPGTRLTVL.

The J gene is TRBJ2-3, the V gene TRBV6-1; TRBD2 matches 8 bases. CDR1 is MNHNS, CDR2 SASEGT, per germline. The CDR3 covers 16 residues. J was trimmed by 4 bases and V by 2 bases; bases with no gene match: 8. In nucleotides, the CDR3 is TGTGCCAGCAGTGAACGGGGGGGCGCGGCTCCAGATACGCAGTATTTT. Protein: CASSERGGAAPDTQYF.

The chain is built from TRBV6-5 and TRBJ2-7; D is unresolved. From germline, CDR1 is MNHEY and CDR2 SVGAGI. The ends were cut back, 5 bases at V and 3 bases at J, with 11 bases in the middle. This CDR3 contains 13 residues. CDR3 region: CASSEKTGYEQYF. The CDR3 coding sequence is TGTGCCAGCAGTGAGAAGACGGGCTACGAGCAGTACTTC.

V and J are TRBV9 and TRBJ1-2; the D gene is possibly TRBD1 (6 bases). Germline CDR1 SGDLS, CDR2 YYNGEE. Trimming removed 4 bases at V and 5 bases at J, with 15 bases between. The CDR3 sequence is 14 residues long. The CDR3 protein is CASSPQGGGYGYTF. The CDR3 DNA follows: TGTGCCAGCAGCCCTCAGGGAGGGGGTTATGGCTACACCTTC.

The CDR3 DNA sequence: TGTGCCTGGAGGGACAGATCATATTTTGCTGAAGCTTTCTTT. It yields the protein CAWRDRSYFAEAFF. This chain uses TRBV30 with TRBJ1-1; D is possibly TRBD1 (6 bases). Germline V CDR1 and CDR2: GTSNPN, SVGIG (reference sequence). The CDR3 has 14 amino acids. Between the trimmed V and J ends, which lost 3 bases and 6 bases, there was a span of 17 bases.

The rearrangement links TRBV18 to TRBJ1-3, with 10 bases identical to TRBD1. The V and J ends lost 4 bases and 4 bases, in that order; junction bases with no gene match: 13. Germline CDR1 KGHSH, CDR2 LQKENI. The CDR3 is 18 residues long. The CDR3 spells CASSRPGQGFYYGNTIYF. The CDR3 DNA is TGTGCCAGCTCACGCCCGGGACAGGGGTTTTATTACGGAAACACCATATATTTT.

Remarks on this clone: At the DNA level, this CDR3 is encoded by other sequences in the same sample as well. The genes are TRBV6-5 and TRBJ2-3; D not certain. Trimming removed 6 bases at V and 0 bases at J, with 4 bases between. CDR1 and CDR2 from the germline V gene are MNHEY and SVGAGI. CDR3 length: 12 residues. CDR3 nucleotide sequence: TGTGCCAGCAGAGGTAGCACAGATACGCAGTATTTT. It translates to CASRGSTDTQYF.

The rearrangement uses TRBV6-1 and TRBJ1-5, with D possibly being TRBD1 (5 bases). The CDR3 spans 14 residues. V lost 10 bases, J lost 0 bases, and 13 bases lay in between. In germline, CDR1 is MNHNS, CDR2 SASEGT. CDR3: CATRQIDSNQPQHF. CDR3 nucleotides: TGTGCCACCAGACAGATTGATAGCAATCAGCCCCAGCATTTT.

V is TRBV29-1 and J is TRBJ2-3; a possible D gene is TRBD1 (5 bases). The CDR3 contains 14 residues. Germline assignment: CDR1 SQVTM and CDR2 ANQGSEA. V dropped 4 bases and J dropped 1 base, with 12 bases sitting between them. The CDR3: CSVGWGQGTDTQYF. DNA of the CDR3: TGCAGCGTTGGCTGGGGCCAGGGCACAGATACGCAGTATTTT.

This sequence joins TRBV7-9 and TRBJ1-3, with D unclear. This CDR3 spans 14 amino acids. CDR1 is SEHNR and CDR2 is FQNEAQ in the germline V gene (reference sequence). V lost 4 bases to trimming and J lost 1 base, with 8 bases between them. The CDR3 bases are TGTGCCAGCAGCTCGCTGCTATCTGGAAACACCATATATTTT. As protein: CASSSLLSGNTIYF.

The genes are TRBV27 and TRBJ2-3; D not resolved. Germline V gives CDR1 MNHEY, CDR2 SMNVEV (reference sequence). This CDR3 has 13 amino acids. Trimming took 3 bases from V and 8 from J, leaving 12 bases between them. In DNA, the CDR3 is TGTGCCAGCAGTTTTAACCCGGGTGGTACGCAGTATTTT. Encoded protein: CASSFNPGGTQYF.

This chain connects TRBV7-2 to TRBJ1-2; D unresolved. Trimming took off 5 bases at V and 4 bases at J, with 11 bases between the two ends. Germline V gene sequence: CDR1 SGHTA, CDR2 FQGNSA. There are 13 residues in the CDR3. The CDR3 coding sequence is TGTGCCAGCAGCGAGACGGGGAGCTATGGCTACACCTTC. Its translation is CASSETGSYGYTF. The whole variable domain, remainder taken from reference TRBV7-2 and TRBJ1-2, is GAGVSQSPSNKVTEKGKDVELRCDPISGHTALYWYRQSLGQGLEFLIYFQGNSAPDKSGLPSDRFSAERTGGSVSTLTIQRTQQEDSAVYLCASSETGSYGYTFGSGTRLTVV.

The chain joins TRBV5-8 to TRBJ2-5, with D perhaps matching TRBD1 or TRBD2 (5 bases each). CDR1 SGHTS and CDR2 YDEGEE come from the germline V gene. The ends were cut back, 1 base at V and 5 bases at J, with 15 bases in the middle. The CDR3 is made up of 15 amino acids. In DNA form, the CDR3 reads TGTGCCAGCAGCTTGAATCAGGCGAGGGGTGAGACCCAGTACTTC. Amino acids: CASSLNQARGETQYF.

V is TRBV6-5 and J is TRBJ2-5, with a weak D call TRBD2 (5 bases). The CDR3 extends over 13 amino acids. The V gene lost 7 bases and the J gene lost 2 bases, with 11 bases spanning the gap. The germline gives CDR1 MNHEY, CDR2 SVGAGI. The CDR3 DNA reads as TGTGCCAGCACGGGAACGGCTCAAGAGACCCAGTACTTC. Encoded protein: CASTGTAQETQYF.

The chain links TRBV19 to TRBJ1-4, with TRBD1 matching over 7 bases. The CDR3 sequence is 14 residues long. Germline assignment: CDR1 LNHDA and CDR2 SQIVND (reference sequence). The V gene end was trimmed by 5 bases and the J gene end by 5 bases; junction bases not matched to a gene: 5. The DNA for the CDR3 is TGTGCCAGTAGTCCGGGACAGCGGAATGAAAAACTGTTTTTT. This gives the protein CASSPGQRNEKLFF.

This chain's CDR3 is CASSGLGLDAGELFF. CDR3 nucleotides: TGCGCCAGCAGCGGACTCGGACTAGACGCCGGGGAGCTGTTTTTT. The rearrangement joins TRBV5-1 to TRBJ2-2, with 7 positions matching TRBD2. The germline V gene encodes CDR1 SGHRS and CDR2 YFSETQ. The V segment lost 4 bases and the J segment 6 bases; nucleotides outside the gene matches: 9. This CDR3 is 15 amino acids long. The variable domain in full, with the rest retrieved from reference TRBV5-1 and TRBJ2-2, is KAGVTQTPRYLIKTRGQQVTLSCSPISGHRSVSWYQQTPGQGLQFLFEYFSETQRNKGNFPGRFSGRQFSNSRSEMNVSTLELGDSALYLCASSGLGLDAGELFFGEGSRLTVL.

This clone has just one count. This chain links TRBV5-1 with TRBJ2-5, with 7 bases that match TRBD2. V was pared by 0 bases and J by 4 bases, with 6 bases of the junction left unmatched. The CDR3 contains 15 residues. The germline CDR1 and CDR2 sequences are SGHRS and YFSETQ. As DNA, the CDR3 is TGCGCCAGCAGCTTGGCCCCGGGGGGAGGAGAGACCCAGTACTTC. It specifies CASSLAPGGGETQYF.

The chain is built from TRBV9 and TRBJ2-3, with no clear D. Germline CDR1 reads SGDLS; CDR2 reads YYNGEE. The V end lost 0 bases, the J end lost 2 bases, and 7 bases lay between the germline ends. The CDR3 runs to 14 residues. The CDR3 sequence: CASSVGEITDTQYF. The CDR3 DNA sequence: TGTGCCAGCAGCGTAGGCGAGATCACAGATACGCAGTATTTT.

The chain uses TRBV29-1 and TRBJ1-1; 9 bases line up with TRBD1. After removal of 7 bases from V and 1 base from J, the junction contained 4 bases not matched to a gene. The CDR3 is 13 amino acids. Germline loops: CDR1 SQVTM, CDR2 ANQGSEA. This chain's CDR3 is CSARGQGNTEAFF. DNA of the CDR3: TGCAGCGCAAGGGGACAGGGGAACACTGAAGCTTTCTTT.